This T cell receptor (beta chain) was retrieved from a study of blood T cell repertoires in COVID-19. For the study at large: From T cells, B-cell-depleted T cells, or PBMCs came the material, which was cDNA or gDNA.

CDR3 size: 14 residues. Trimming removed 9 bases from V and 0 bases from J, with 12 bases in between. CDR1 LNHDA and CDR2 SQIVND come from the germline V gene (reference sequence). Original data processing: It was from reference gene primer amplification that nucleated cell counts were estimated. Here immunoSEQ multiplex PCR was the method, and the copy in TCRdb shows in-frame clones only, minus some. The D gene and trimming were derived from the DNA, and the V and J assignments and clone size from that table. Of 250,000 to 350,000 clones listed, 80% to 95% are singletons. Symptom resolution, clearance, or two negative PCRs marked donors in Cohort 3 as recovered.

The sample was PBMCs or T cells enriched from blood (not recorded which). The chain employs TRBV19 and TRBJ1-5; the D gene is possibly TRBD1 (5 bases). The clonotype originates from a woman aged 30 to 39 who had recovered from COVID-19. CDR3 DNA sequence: TGTGCCAGACAAGACAGAAGTAGCAATCAGCCCCAGCATTTT. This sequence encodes CARQDRSSNQPQHF.